These T cell receptor beta chains were read from a single sample in a study of cytomegalovirus exposure and HLA in healthy donors. This table comes from immunoSEQ multiplex PCR, and its TCRdb copy is limited to in-frame clones, with some not included. Altogether about 140,000 clones are present, about 66% being singletons, with the ten largest covering around 1.8%. Sequenced material: PBMCs. The receptor set was obtained from a male donor in good health and CMV-seronegative. CDR3s include the opening cysteine and the closing phenylalanine or tryptophan. A D gene is named only where the DNA matches it firmly. Expanded clones get a size class; other rows say once, few or many, or leave the size out.

d_call j_call clone_size v_call cdr3_aa cdr3_nt
. TRBJ2-7 . TRBV4-3 CASSQESGFGEQYF TGCGCCAGCAGCCAGGAGTCAGGGTTTGGCGAGCAGTACTTC
. TRBJ2-7 . TRBV7-2 CASSLAVSYEQYF TGTGCCAGCAGCTTAGCAGTCTCCTACGAGCAGTACTTC
. TRBJ1-6 . TRBV5-1 CASSLVGGTSSYNSPLHF TGCGCCAGCAGCTTGGTCGGGGGAACGAGCTCCTATAATTCACCCCTCCACTTT
TRBD1 TRBJ2-7 . TRBV10-1 CASSEWAGGSEQYF TGCGCCAGCAGTGAGTGGGCAGGGGGAAGCGAGCAGTACTTC
TRBD1 TRBJ1-2 . TRBV2 CASSATGGSYGYTF TGTGCCAGCAGCGCTACAGGGGGCAGCTATGGCTACACCTTC
. TRBJ2-1 . TRBV27 CATKQVDEQFF TGTGCCACCAAGCAGGTGGATGAGCAGTTCTTC
TRBD2 TRBJ2-1 once TRBV25-1 CASSEASGDGNEQFF TGTGCCAGCAGTGAGGCTAGCGGGGACGGCAATGAGCAGTTCTTC
TRBD1 TRBJ1-1 . TRBV6-1 CASSLHRQGETEAFF TGTGCCAGCAGCCTCCATCGACAGGGGGAGACTGAAGCTTTCTTT
. TRBJ2-1 . TRBV5-1 CASSPPGPGVVAYNEQFF TGCGCCAGCAGCCCCCCTGGTCCGGGGGTTGTGGCCTACAATGAGCAGTTCTTC
. TRBJ2-1 few TRBV7-9 CASSSFGGAAPYNEQFF TGTGCCAGCAGCTCCTTTGGGGGGGCCGCCCCCTACAATGAGCAGTTCTTC
TRBD2 TRBJ2-3 . TRBV18 CASSPRMASGDTDTQYF TGTGCCAGCTCACCACGAATGGCTAGCGGAGACACAGATACGCAGTATTTT
. TRBJ2-7 . TRBV5-1 CASSFSAGGTGMSWEQYF TGCGCCAGCAGCTTCTCAGCGGGGGGGACAGGGATGTCTTGGGAGCAGTACTTC
TRBD1 TRBJ2-5 . TRBV11-2 CASSPLEGQGSSETQYF TGTGCCAGCAGCCCATTGGAAGGACAGGGCTCGTCAGAGACCCAGTACTTC
. TRBJ1-1 . TRBV7-9 CASSWGRGGTEAFF TGTGCCAGCAGCTGGGGGAGGGGGGGCACTGAAGCTTTCTTT
TRBD1 TRBJ2-7 . TRBV19 CASSPDRERAYEQYF TGTGCCAGTAGTCCAGACAGGGAAAGGGCTTACGAGCAGTACTTC
. TRBJ2-5 few TRBV7-3 CASSLDGDRETQYF TGTGCCAGCAGCTTGGACGGGGATAGGGAGACCCAGTACTTC
TRBD1 TRBJ2-7 . TRBV18 CASSPRSGGIYEQYF TGTGCCAGCTCCCCCAGGTCAGGGGGCATTTACGAGCAGTACTTC
. TRBJ2-5 few TRBV7-6 CASSLDFGGQETQYF TGTGCCAGCAGCTTAGACTTCGGCGGCCAAGAGACCCAGTACTTC
. TRBJ1-5 few TRBV4-1 CASSQDYGGNQPQHF TGCGCCAGCAGCCAAGATTACGGTGGCAATCAGCCCCAGCATTTT
. TRBJ2-5 . TRBV6-5 CASSPRRRETQYF TGTGCCAGCAGTCCGAGGCGGCGGGAGACCCAGTACTTC
TRBD2 TRBJ2-2 . TRBV5-4 CASSLKRGGTGELFF TGTGCCAGCAGTTTAAAGCGGGGGGGCACCGGGGAGCTGTTTTTT
TRBD1 TRBJ2-7 few TRBV18 CASSPRLRTGPNNQSYEQYF TGTGCCAGCTCACCAAGGCTTAGGACAGGGCCGAACAACCAGTCCTACGAGCAGTACTTC
. TRBJ1-1 . TRBV6-5 CASSYQGSGSEAFF TGTGCCAGCAGTTACCAGGGGTCGGGCTCTGAAGCTTTCTTT
TRBD1 TRBJ1-2 . TRBV6-5 CASSSDRGYGYTF TGTGCCAGCAGTTCGGACAGGGGCTATGGCTACACCTTC
TRBD1 TRBJ1-1 few TRBV4-3 CASSQDWTGALNTEAFF TGCGCCAGCAGCCAAGATTGGACAGGTGCATTGAACACTGAAGCTTTCTTT
TRBD2 TRBJ2-3 . TRBV5-1 CASSQRLAGTTDTQYF TGCGCCAGCAGCCAAAGACTAGCGGGAACCACAGATACGCAGTATTTT
. TRBJ2-5 many TRBV5-6 CASSLGASEETQYF TGTGCCAGCAGCTTGGGGGCTAGCGAAGAGACCCAGTACTTC
TRBD1 TRBJ1-4 . TRBV5-1 CASSLGQGNEKLFF TGCGCCAGCAGCCTGGGACAGGGTAATGAAAAACTGTTTTTT
TRBD1 TRBJ1-2 few TRBV11-2 CASSLVRGQGTNYGYTF TGTGCCAGCAGCTTAGTTCGGGGACAGGGGACCAACTATGGCTACACCTTC
TRBD1 TRBJ1-5 . TRBV6-5 CASSSRGNNQPQHF TGTGCCAGCAGTTCCAGGGGGAACAATCAGCCCCAGCATTTT
TRBD1 TRBJ2-3 . TRBV13 CASSLSGTGTDTQYF TGTGCCAGCAGCTTGTCCGGGACAGGCACAGATACGCAGTATTTT
. TRBJ2-3 few TRBV19 CASSIQGKDTQYF TGTGCCAGTAGTATACAGGGGAAGGATACGCAGTATTTT
. TRBJ2-6 . TRBV7-2 CASRLGGANVLTF TGTGCCAGCCGGTTGGGCGGGGCCAACGTCCTGACTTTC
. TRBJ2-3 . TRBV19 CASSRVELTDTQYF TGTGCCAGTAGTAGAGTCGAACTTACAGATACGCAGTATTTT
. TRBJ1-6 . TRBV14 CASSQERGLSPLHF TGTGCCAGCAGCCAAGAACGAGGGCTTTCACCCCTCCACTTT
TRBD2 TRBJ2-3 . TRBV30 CAWSAGTSGGAVTQYF TGTGCCTGGAGTGCCGGGACTAGCGGGGGGGCGGTTACGCAGTATTTT
TRBD2 TRBJ2-1 . TRBV2 CASKDRAGGFYNEQFF TGTGCCAGCAAGGATAGAGCGGGGGGCTTCTACAATGAGCAGTTCTTC
. TRBJ1-6 few TRBV5-4 CASSLFSGDNSPLHF TGTGCCAGCAGCTTGTTTTCAGGGGATAATTCACCCCTCCACTTT
TRBD1 TRBJ2-5 . TRBV28 CASSLLTGAVQETQYF TGTGCCAGCAGTTTACTTACAGGGGCTGTCCAAGAGACCCAGTACTTC
. TRBJ1-4 . TRBV9 CASSPRGTQVRGEKLFF TGTGCCAGCAGCCCTCGGGGGACCCAAGTGCGTGGTGAAAAACTGTTTTTT
. TRBJ2-3 . TRBV21-1 CASSRQDRATDTQYF TGTGCCAGCAGCAGGCAGGACAGGGCCACAGATACGCAGTATTTT
. TRBJ2-7 . TRBV5-4 CASSPQQGTYEQYF TGTGCCAGCAGTCCGCAACAGGGTACCTACGAGCAGTACTTC
. TRBJ2-2 . TRBV7-3 CASRDSPGELFF TGTGCCAGCAGAGATAGTCCCGGGGAGCTGTTTTTT
. TRBJ2-7 once TRBV19 CASSISRDTVYEQYF TGTGCCAGTAGTATAAGTAGGGACACGGTCTACGAGCAGTACTTC
TRBD1 TRBJ2-7 . TRBV30 CAWSGTGGPYEQYF TGTGCCTGGTCCGGGACAGGGGGGCCCTACGAGCAGTACTTC
. TRBJ1-3 . TRBV6-5 CASSYGFGTAGNTIYF TGTGCCAGCAGTTACGGTTTTGGGACTGCTGGAAACACCATATATTTT
. TRBJ1-6 . TRBV9 CASSVGVLRNSPLHF TGTGCCAGCAGCGTAGGTGTCCTCCGGAATTCACCCCTCCACTTT